Only a few counts were recorded for the clone carrying this T cell receptor beta chain. Original processing notes: Amplifying reference gene primers gave estimates of nucleated cell counts. Libraries were prepared by immunoSEQ multiplex PCR; TCRdb keeps only in-frame clonotypes and omits some of them. V, J and clone size are those of that table, while D and trimming were read from the DNA. The sample lists 100,000 or so clones, about 89% occurring once. The CDR3 totals 15 residues. With 6 bases clipped from V and 10 bases from J, the junction kept 16 bases outside the gene matches. Germline V CDR1 and CDR2: LNHDA, SQIVND (reference sequence). The data stem from a study of blood T cell repertoires in COVID-19.

This chain connects TRBV19 to TRBJ2-5; 8 nucleotides agree with TRBD2. The sequence came from a man aged 50 or older with active COVID-19. Material: peripheral blood. In nucleotides, the CDR3 is TGTGCCAGTAGCGAGATAGCGGGGCCCATAGGGGGCCAGTACTTC. Amino acids: CASSEIAGPIGGQYF.